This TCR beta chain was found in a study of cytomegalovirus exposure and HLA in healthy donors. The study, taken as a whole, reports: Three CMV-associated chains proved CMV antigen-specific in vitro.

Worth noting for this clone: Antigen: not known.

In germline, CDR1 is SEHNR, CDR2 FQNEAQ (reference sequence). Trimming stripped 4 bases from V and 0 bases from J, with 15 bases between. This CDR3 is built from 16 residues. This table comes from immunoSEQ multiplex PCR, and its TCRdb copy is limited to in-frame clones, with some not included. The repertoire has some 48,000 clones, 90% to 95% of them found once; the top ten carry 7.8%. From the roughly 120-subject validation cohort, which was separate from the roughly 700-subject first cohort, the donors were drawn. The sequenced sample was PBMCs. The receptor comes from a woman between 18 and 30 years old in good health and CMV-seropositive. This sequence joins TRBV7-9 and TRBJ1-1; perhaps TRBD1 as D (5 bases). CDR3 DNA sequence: TGTGCCAGCAGCTCCCCGGGGGGGGGAGTGAACACTGAAGCTTTCTTT. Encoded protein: CASSSPGGGVNTEAFF.